This record concerns one T cell receptor (beta chain) sequence. Its antigen is not yet known. It has no much larger one-base neighbor in the sample; base qualities were not kept. This sample stems from a study of cytomegalovirus exposure and HLA in healthy donors (dated by TCRdb to about 2017). About the study as a whole: The 666 repertoires of the first cohort and the 120 validation repertoires were produced on the same platform, according to a later analysis. The study was designed to test whether signatures of past pathogen exposure could be identified by cataloging public T cell receptors. In addition to the first cohort of approximately 650 subjects, a separate validation cohort of approximately 110 different subjects was used. The study combined high-throughput TCR immunosequencing, statistical association of individual TCRs with disease status, and machine learning to predict cytomegalovirus infection status.

Library construction relied on the immunoSEQ multiplex PCR assay. The original methods were these. A statistical classification framework was developed to diagnose cytomegalovirus status using the catalog of TCR beta chain sequences. Entries here come from immuneACCESS through TCRdb and include only in-frame sequences with V and J called. Some clones fail to appear in such tables; in the studies checked, an unresolved V gene covers under half of the shortfall, and the cause of the remainder is unknown. V and J calls and clone size are those listed in that table; D and trimming were worked out from the DNA. A total of about 180,000 clones appear in this sample, around 86% of them only once. About 2.5% of the sample is taken by the ten largest. The germline V gene provides CDR1 SGHTA and CDR2 FQGNSA. Including cysteine and phenylalanine, the CDR3 has 16 amino acids. Only the CDR3 DNA stays, 48 bases, in frame from base 1. V sheds 0 bases and J sheds 2 bases, leaving 12 bases between their ends.

The study at large found these results: A later analysis lacked HLA typing for the validation cohort, so it scored co-occurrence in that cohort across all 130 or so repertoires. A few of the identified cytomegalovirus-associated TCR beta chains were confirmed in vitro to be specific for cytomegalovirus antigens. In the study, about 150 TCR beta chains were listed as associated with cytomegalovirus. The authors suggested that the approach could potentially be generalized to other disease states and immunological phenotypes. The classifier was reported to diagnose cytomegalovirus status with high specificity and sensitivity in both the original and validation cohorts. A later analysis found that TCRs clustered in the first cohort also tended to co-occur in the 120 validation repertoires, with roughly 95% of cluster scores above 0. Across donors, most TCR sequences were observed very rarely, whereas some public TCRs were present in many individuals.

The donors belonged to the validation cohort of about 110 subjects, which was separate from the roughly 680-subject first cohort. Recombination joined TRBV7-2 with TRBJ2-3; TRBD1 is perhaps the D gene, given 5 matching bases. This clonotype was sampled from a man between 18 and 29 years old in good health and CMV-seropositive. Sequencing used PBMCs. The encoded CDR3 is CASSLAQGVSTDTQYF. The sequenced DNA: TGTGCCAGCAGCTTAGCGCAAGGGGTCTCCACAGATACGCAGTATTTT. The full variable domain, completed from the reference TRBV7-2 and TRBJ2-3 proteins outside the CDR3, reads GAGVSQSPSNKVTEKGKDVELRCDPISGHTALYWYRQSLGQGLEFLIYFQGNSAPDKSGLPSDRFSAERTGGSVSTLTIQRTQQEDSAVYLCASSLAQGVSTDTQYFGPGTRLTVL.